The subject of this entry is one T cell receptor beta chain. Its cognate antigen is unknown. This CDR3 is built from 14 residues. Germline CDR1 reads GTSNPN; CDR2 reads SVGIG (reference sequence). J was trimmed by 5 bases and V by 2 bases; bases with no gene match: 6. This entry belongs to a study of CD8+ T cells in alopecia areata. Study background: Treated patients were given 5 to 10 mg oral tofacitinib twice daily. Study-wide findings and caveats: TCRs were shared less clearly across patients than in mice, possibly for HLA-related reasons. Elevated clonality characterized lesional scalp relative to normal scalp, particularly in alopecia totalis/universalis.

Isolated RNA was reverse transcribed into cDNA used as the sequencing template. The protocol was immunoSEQ multiplex PCR, while the TCRdb copy is restricted to in-frame clones and leaves out a portion. The table has almost 250,000 clones, approximately 61% seen once. V usage is TRBV30 and J usage is TRBJ1-5, with 7 bases matching TRBD1. The sequenced sample was CD4+ T cells sorted from blood, obtained at week 0. This receptor was identified in a human donor with alopecia areata. Here the CDR3 DNA reads TGTGCCTGGAGTATGGACAGGTTGGATCAGCCCCAGCATTTT. It specifies CAWSMDRLDQPQHF. Looking up the rest from reference TRBV30 and TRBJ1-5 gives the full variable domain: SQTIHQWPATLVQPVGSPLSLECTVEGTSNPNLYWYRQAAGRGLQLLFYSVGIGQISSEVPQNLSASRPQDRQFILSSKKLLLSDSGFYLCAWSMDRLDQPQHFGDGTRLSIL.